This TCR beta chain emerged from a study of CD8 T cells in ankylosing spondylitis. General study results and limits: The study identified a TCR beta motif of under ten highly homologous variants that appeared characteristic of ankylosing spondylitis blood. Certain motif variants had earlier been reported in reactive arthritis synovial fluid and blood. CD8+ cells made up the disease-linked clones, which were relatively rare in peripheral blood. It was reported that disease-linked clones were significantly enriched in matched ankylosing spondylitis synovial fluid.

Concerning this clonotype itself: Antigen specificity is unknown.

Making use of molecular barcodes, quantitative 5'-RACE generated TCR beta libraries. In TCRdb, the 5' RACE reads were re-called with MiXCR into one record per CDR3 protein. The table lists hundreds of thousands of distinct CDR3 sequences, roughly 26% of them singletons. V was trimmed by 0 bases and J by 1 base, leaving 8 bases between them. CDR1 is DFQATT and CDR2 is SNEGSKA in the germline V gene (reference sequence). The CDR3 is 14 residues long. The material sequenced was blood, either unsorted or a sorted T cell fraction (not recorded which). This sequence joins TRBV20-1 and TRBJ2-3; D is unclear. The receptor was derived from a male donor with ankylosing spondylitis. This chain's CDR3 is CSARDPLGTDTQYF. The DNA of the CDR3 is TGCAGTGCTAGAGACCCCTTGGGCACAGATACGCAGTATTTT.